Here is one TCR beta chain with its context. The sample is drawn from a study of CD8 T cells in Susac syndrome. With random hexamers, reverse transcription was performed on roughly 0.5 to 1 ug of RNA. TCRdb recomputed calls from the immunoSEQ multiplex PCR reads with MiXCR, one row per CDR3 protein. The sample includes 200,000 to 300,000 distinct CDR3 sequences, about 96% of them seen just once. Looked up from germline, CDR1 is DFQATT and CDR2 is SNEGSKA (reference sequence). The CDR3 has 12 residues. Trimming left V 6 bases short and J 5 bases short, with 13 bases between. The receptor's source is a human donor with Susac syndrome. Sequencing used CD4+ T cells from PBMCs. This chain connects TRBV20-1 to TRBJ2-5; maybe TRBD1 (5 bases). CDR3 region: CSARSGAETQYF. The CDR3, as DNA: TGCAGTGCCAGATCTGGGGCCGAGACCCAGTACTTC.